This T cell receptor beta chain was identified during a study of beta chain features in type 1 diabetes. Study outcomes and limitations: More deletions and fewer insertions at VDJ junctions were found in patients with type 1 diabetes.

The isolated RNA, all of it, was reverse transcribed, so expressed TCRB transcripts were what got sequenced. Assay: immunoSEQ multiplex PCR; the TCRdb copy retains only in-frame clones and omits some. The table records around 250,000 clones, 12% to 15% of them present only once. This CDR3 region has 16 residues. V was shortened by 6 bases and J by 0 bases, with 13 bases between the two germline ends. The V gene's germline CDR1 is SGHDT and CDR2 YYEEEE. Note on this clone: Antigen specificity is unknown.

The chain is built from TRBV5-6 and TRBJ1-6; D uncertain. Input material: naive CD4+ T cells from blood. The clonotype comes from a woman in her forties in good health. This chain's CDR3 is CASTLAHSSYNSPLHF. The CDR3 nucleotides are TGTGCCAGCACCCTGGCCCACAGCTCCTATAATTCACCCCTCCACTTT. Based on the CDR3 plus reference TRBV5-6 and TRBJ1-6, the full variable domain is DAGVTQSPTHLIKTRGQQVTLRCSPKSGHDTVSWYQQALGQGPQFIFQYYEEEERQRGNFPDRFSGHQFPNYSSELNVNALLLGDSALYLCASTLAHSSYNSPLHFGNGTRLTVT.